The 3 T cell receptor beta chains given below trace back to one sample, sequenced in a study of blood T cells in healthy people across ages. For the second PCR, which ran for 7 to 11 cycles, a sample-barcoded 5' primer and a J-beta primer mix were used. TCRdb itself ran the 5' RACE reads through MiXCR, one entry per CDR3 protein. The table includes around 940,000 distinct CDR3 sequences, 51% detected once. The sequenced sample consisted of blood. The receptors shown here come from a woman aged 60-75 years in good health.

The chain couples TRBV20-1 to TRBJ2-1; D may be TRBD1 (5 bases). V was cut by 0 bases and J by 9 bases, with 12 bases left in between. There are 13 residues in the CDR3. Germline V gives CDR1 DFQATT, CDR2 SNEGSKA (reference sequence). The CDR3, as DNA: TGCAGTGCTAGAGACTACAGGTATCCTGAGCAGTTCTTC. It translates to CSARDYRYPEQFF.

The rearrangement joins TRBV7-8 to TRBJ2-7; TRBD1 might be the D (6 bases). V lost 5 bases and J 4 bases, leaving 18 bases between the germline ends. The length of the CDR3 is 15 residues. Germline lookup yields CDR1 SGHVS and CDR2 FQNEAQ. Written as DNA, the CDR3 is TGTGCCAGCAGCCCCAGAGGGGGAGCCTTATACGAGCAGTACTTC. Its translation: CASSPRGGALYEQYF.

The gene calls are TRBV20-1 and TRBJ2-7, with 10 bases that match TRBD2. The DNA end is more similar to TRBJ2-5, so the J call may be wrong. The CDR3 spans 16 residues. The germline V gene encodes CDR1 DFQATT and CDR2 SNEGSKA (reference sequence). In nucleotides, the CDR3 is TGCAGTGCTAGAGATGTAGCTAGCGGGAGTTCAGAGACCCAGTACTTC. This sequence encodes CSARDVASGSSETQYF.